Presented here are 16 T cell receptor beta chains from one specimen sequenced in a study of response to subunit inactivated influenza vaccine. TCRdb reprocessed the RT-PCR reads via MiXCR and lists one record per CDR3 protein. The table has hundreds of thousands of distinct CDR3 sequences, approximately 7.7% seen once. The source was PBMCs from blood, collected 23 months after vaccination. All receptors come from a man aged 50-75 years who received an inactivated influenza vaccine.

At least ten counts were recorded for this clonotype. The rearrangement uses TRBV29-1 and TRBJ2-3; possibly TRBD2 for D (5 bases). Trimming stripped 6 bases from V and 4 bases from J, with 29 bases between. Germline CDR1 is SQVTM and CDR2 is ANQGSEA. This CDR3 region has 18 residues. The CDR3 region is CSVEPRPVSGDLPDTQYF. The CDR3 bases are TGCAGCGTCGAACCACGTCCGGTGAGCGGAGATCTTCCAGATACGCAGTATTTT.

This clonotype has more than one count but fewer than ten. The chain couples TRBV3-1 to TRBJ1-1; D may be TRBD1 (6 bases). CDR3 length: 14 residues. The V gene lost 4 bases and the J gene lost 1 base, with 10 bases spanning the gap. From germline, CDR1 is LGHDT and CDR2 YNNKEL (reference sequence). The CDR3 loop reads CASSRTGPNTEAFF. CDR3 in DNA: TGTGCCAGCAGCCGAACAGGGCCGAACACTGAAGCTTTCTTT.

In this sample, this clonotype turned up a few times. The rearrangement joins TRBV6-2 or TRBV6-3 to TRBJ1-6, with D uncertain. Germline CDR1 and CDR2: MNHEY and SVGEGT. Trimming left V 0 bases short and J 9 bases short, with 18 bases between. The CDR3 runs to 17 residues. In DNA form, the CDR3 reads TGTGCCAGCAGTTACTCGAAGACTCGTGATTCACGTTCACCCCTCCACTTT. It is translated as CASSYSKTRDSRSPLHF.

The sample holds a few counts of this clonotype. This rearrangement joins TRBV9 to TRBJ2-5; perhaps TRBD2 as D (6 bases). Germline assignment: CDR1 SGDLS and CDR2 YYNGEE. This CDR3 region has 16 residues. Trimming took off 0 bases at V and 0 bases at J, with 12 bases between the two ends. DNA for the CDR3: TGTGCCAGCAGCGTAGGGGGGGTTGGTCACCAAGAGACCCAGTACTTC. This encodes CASSVGGVGHQETQYF.

The chain links TRBV7-7 to TRBJ2-5; weak D call: TRBD2 (6 bases). Looked up from germline, CDR1 is SSHAT and CDR2 is FNYEAQ (reference sequence). The V gene lost 1 base and the J gene lost 4 bases, with 13 bases spanning the gap. This CDR3 region has 15 residues. Here the CDR3 DNA reads TGTGCCAGCAGCTTAGTTGGGGAGGTGGGAGAGACCCAGTACTTC. This sequence encodes CASSLVGEVGETQYF.

J is TRBJ2-3 and V is TRBV14, with TRBD2 as a possible D gene (6 bases). Germline CDR1 and CDR2: SGHDN and FVKESK. This CDR3 contains 12 residues. V was trimmed by 4 bases and J by 8 bases, leaving 10 bases between them. The CDR3 DNA is TGTGCCAGCAGCCGGAACGGGGGTACGCAGTATTTT. Its translation is CASSRNGGTQYF.

Ten or more counts support this clonotype. The J gene is TRBJ2-7, the V gene TRBV2, with 7 bases fitting TRBD1. Looked up from germline, CDR1 is SNHLY and CDR2 is FYNNEI. With 7 bases clipped from V and 1 base from J, the junction kept 10 bases outside the gene matches. The CDR3 has 15 amino acids. CDR3 amino acids: CASKRDSTLSYEQYF. Here the CDR3 DNA reads TGTGCCAGCAAGAGGGACAGTACTCTATCCTACGAGCAGTACTTC. Using reference TRBV2 and TRBJ2-7 for the parts outside the CDR3, the full variable domain is EPEVTQTPSHQVTQMGQEVILRCVPISNHLYFYWYRQILGQKVEFLVSFYNNEISEKSEIFDDQFSVERPDGSNFTLKIRSTKLEDSAMYFCASKRDSTLSYEQYFGPGTRLTVT.

This clonotype was seen ten or more times. V and J are TRBV28 and TRBJ2-5, with TRBD2 as a possible D gene (6 bases). CDR3 size: 17 residues. CDR1 and CDR2 from the germline V gene are MDHEN and SYDVKM. Trimming stripped 2 bases from V and 6 bases from J, with 22 bases between. The CDR3 coding sequence is TGTGCCAGCAGTTTAAAGCTTCGCAGAGGAGGGTCGCAGACCCAGTACTTC. This sequence encodes CASSLKLRRGGSQTQYF.

This clonotype turned up a few times. The genes are TRBV18 and TRBJ1-1; 7 nucleotides line up with TRBD1. The germline gives CDR1 KGHSH, CDR2 LQKENI. The ends lost 3 bases at V and 6 bases at J; junction bases unmatched: 10. The CDR3 has 15 residues. The CDR3 DNA reads TGTGCCAGCTCACCCACAGGGGTTGGGGTGGCTGAAGCTTTCTTT. It is translated as CASSPTGVGVAEAFF.

V usage is TRBV6-2 or TRBV6-3 and J usage is TRBJ1-6; D remains unclear. Germline assignment: CDR1 MNHEY and CDR2 SVGEGT. Trimming removed 0 bases at V and 6 bases at J, with 9 bases between. The CDR3 has 15 residues. The CDR3 reads CASSYSGLINSPLHF. The CDR3 DNA follows: TGTGCCAGCAGTTACTCCGGACTGATTAATTCACCCCTCCACTTT.

The rearrangement joins TRBV21-1 to TRBJ2-1; the tabulated D call, TRBD2, remains unverified against the DNA. TRBV21-1 is shown as a pseudogene. The CDR3 extends over 15 amino acids. The CDR3, as DNA: TGTGCCCCCACCCCGGGAGGGATGAAGAAAAATGAGCAGTTCTTC. This encodes CAPTPGGMKKNEQFF.

This clonotype has just a few counts. The chain employs TRBV12-3 or TRBV12-4 and TRBJ1-6; D remains unclear. This CDR3 has 12 residues. V lost 7 bases and J lost 7, with 8 bases in between. CDR3 amino acids: CASKSGNSPLHF. As DNA, the CDR3 is TGTGCCAGCAAGTCTGGCAATTCACCCCTCCACTTT.

This clonotype appeared a few times. This rearrangement joins TRBV15 to TRBJ2-5; D not certain. CDR1 and CDR2 (germline): LNHNV, YYDKDF (reference sequence). The V and J ends lost 4 bases and 6 bases respectively, with 15 bases between them. The CDR3 loop spans 14 amino acids. CDR3 sequence (DNA): TGTGCCACCAGCAACCCCGAGGTTAGCAAGACCCAGTACTTC. Translating it yields CATSNPEVSKTQYF.

This clonotype was detected a few times. The gene calls are TRBV12-3 or TRBV12-4 and TRBJ1-1; D not resolved. The CDR3 is 14 amino acids. V was shortened by 3 bases and J by 2 bases, with 10 bases between the two germline ends. The CDR3 region is CASSFQSINTEAFF. CDR3 DNA sequence: TGTGCCAGCAGTTTTCAATCTATTAACACTGAAGCTTTCTTT.

This clonotype was seen only a few times. The rearrangement joins TRBV20-1 to TRBJ2-3; TRBD1 aligns across 12 bases. CDR1 and CDR2 (germline): DFQATT, SNEGSKA (reference sequence). The CDR3 covers 14 residues. J was trimmed by 4 bases and V by 6 bases; bases with no gene match: 5. Here the CDR3 DNA reads TGCAGTGCGCAGGGGACAGGGGGCGCAGATACGCAGTATTTT. Protein: CSAQGTGGADTQYF.

A note on this clonotype: A junction end diverges from the germline sequence, so it may reflect a read error. The J gene is TRBJ2-7, the V gene TRBV3-1, with 9 bases aligning to TRBD2. This CDR3 has 14 amino acids. Germline CDR1 and CDR2: LGHDT and YNNKEL (reference sequence). The CDR3 loop reads CGSSRGRVAYEQYF. CDR3 nucleotides: TGTGGCAGCAGCCGCGGGAGGGTAGCCTACGAGCAGTACTTC.